The source of this TCR beta chain is a study of OX40 agonist ivuxolimab in advanced cancers. Libraries were prepared by immunoSEQ multiplex PCR; TCRdb keeps only in-frame clonotypes and omits some of them. The sample holds approximately 76,000 clones; roughly nine tenths are singletons and the top ten take around 0.76%. This clonotype originated in an adult with an advanced solid tumor such as melanoma, head and neck, liver or kidney cancer. Sequencing used CD4+ or CD8+ T cells sorted from blood, obtained in a trial of the OX40 agonist ivuxolimab.

The CDR3 here is CVHAIPADRHEQYF. Here the CDR3 DNA reads TGCGTCCATGCCATACCGGCCGATCGGCACGAGCAGTACTTC. The V gene is TRBV5-1, the J gene TRBJ2-7; no firm D call. This CDR3 is built from 14 residues. Looked up from germline, CDR1 is SGHRS and CDR2 is YFSETQ.